Following are 9 T cell receptor beta chains from one sample sequenced in a study of cytomegalovirus exposure and HLA in healthy donors. The PCR had 60 Vbeta and 13 Jbeta primers. Libraries were prepared by immunoSEQ multiplex PCR; TCRdb keeps only in-frame clonotypes and omits some of them. The sample carries about 100,000 clones, around 80% recorded once. The specimen sequenced was PBMCs. All receptors derive from a woman in her 40s in good health and CMV-seronegative.

The chain joins TRBV7-9 to TRBJ1-2, with no clear D. The germline V and J ends were trimmed by 2 bases and 5 bases, with 6 bases remaining between them. The CDR3 is 12 residues long. From germline, CDR1 is SEHNR and CDR2 FQNEAQ (reference sequence). CDR3 sequence (DNA): TGTGCCAGCAGCTTAATTACTTATGGCTACACCTTC. Encoded protein: CASSLITYGYTF.

This chain uses TRBV5-1 with TRBJ2-5; TRBD1 matches at 8 bases. CDR1 is SGHRS and CDR2 is YFSETQ in the germline V gene. CDR3 length: 14 amino acids. Trimming at V came to 4 bases and at J to 1 base, leaving 3 bases not matched to a gene. The CDR3, as DNA: TGCGCCAGCAGCCCGGGACAGGCCCAAGAGACCCAGTACTTC. It is translated as CASSPGQAQETQYF.

This chain connects TRBV5-1 to TRBJ2-3, with 14 bases fitting TRBD2. CDR3 length: 15 residues. V shed 4 bases, J shed 8 bases, and the junction held 6 bases outside the gene matches. Germline-derived CDR1 and CDR2 are SGHRS and YFSETQ. Written as DNA, the CDR3 is TGCGCCAGCAGCCTGGGACTAGCGGGAGACGGTACGCAGTATTTT. It yields the protein CASSLGLAGDGTQYF.

The chain joins TRBV7-2 to TRBJ1-6; 8 positions match TRBD1. The CDR3 consists of 13 residues. CDR1 and CDR2 from the germline V gene are SGHTA and FQGNSA. Losses at the gene ends were 4 bases for V and 11 bases for J; bases not matched to a gene: 4. CDR3 residues: CASSSQGATPLHF. The DNA of the CDR3 is TGTGCCAGCAGCTCTCAGGGGGCAACACCCCTCCACTTT.

J is TRBJ2-7 and V is TRBV27, with 9 bases fitting TRBD2. After removal of 8 bases from V and 3 bases from J, the junction contained 14 bases not matched to a gene. CDR1 is MNHEY and CDR2 is SMNVEV in the germline V gene (reference sequence). This CDR3 region has 16 residues. CDR3 sequence: CASGARGGTSNYEQYF. As DNA, the CDR3 is TGTGCCAGCGGAGCCCGGGGCGGGACTAGCAACTACGAGCAGTACTTC.

V gene TRBV19 combines with J gene TRBJ1-5; D is unresolved. Germline V gene data show CDR1 as LNHDA and CDR2 as SQIVND (reference sequence). This CDR3 contains 14 residues. The ends were cut back, 3 bases at V and 2 bases at J, with 8 bases in the middle. The CDR3 nucleotides are TGTGCCAGTAGTATCCCCGGGGGCAATCAGCCCCAGCATTTT. This encodes CASSIPGGNQPQHF.

The rearrangement uses TRBV5-5 and TRBJ2-7, with TRBD2 matching 10 bases. The CDR3 runs 17 residues. Germline values: CDR1 SGHKS, CDR2 YYEKEE (reference sequence). The V gene end was trimmed by 0 bases and the J gene end by 1 base; junction bases not matched to a gene: 7. DNA of the CDR3: TGTGCCAGCAGCTTGGGCCCTACTAGCGGGGCATCCTACGAGCAGTACTTC. Amino acid sequence: CASSLGPTSGASYEQYF.

The chain recombines TRBV5-1 with TRBJ2-2, with 10 positions matching TRBD2. The CDR3 runs 15 residues. CDR1 and CDR2 (germline): SGHRS, YFSETQ. Losses at the gene ends were 7 bases for V and 7 bases for J; bases not matched to a gene: 10. This CDR3 is CASSLLAGEIGELFF. CDR3 bases: TGCGCCAGCTCTCTCCTAGCGGGAGAGATCGGGGAGCTGTTTTTT.

This chain links TRBV15 with TRBJ2-7; 7 positions match TRBD1. The CDR3 is 16 amino acids. J was trimmed by 1 base and V by 1 base; bases with no gene match: 7. The V gene's germline CDR1 is LNHNV and CDR2 YYDKDF (reference sequence). The CDR3 region has the DNA TGTGCCACCAGCAGAGGAGGCAGGACAGGTTCCTACGAGCAGTACTTC. Its protein is CATSRGGRTGSYEQYF.